These 13 T cell receptor beta chains came from one sample sequenced in a study of blood T cells in healthy people across ages. A second PCR, run for about 6 to 12 cycles, used a sample-barcoded 5' primer plus a J-beta primer mix. TCRdb called the 5' RACE reads again in MiXCR, with one record for every CDR3 protein. The repertoire consists of 1.2 million to 1.5 million distinct CDR3 sequences, with around 39% occurring once and the leading ten covering 7.9%. Sequencing was carried out using blood. The receptor source for this set is a woman between 18 and 29 years old in good health.

This clonotype was picked up a small number of times. CDR3 bases: TGTGCCAGCAGCCAAGAACCCTTCCCCTACGAGCAGTACTTC. Protein: CASSQEPFPYEQYF. The chain employs TRBV3-1 and TRBJ2-7; the D is unclear. CDR1 and CDR2 from the germline V gene are LGHDT and YNNKEL (reference sequence). Trimming removed 0 bases at V and 2 bases at J, with 8 bases between. The CDR3 is made up of 14 amino acids.

This clonotype was seen more than once but under ten times. The chain couples TRBV6-6 to TRBJ1-6; maybe TRBD1 (5 bases). V gave up 9 bases and J gave up 4 bases, with 13 bases separating them. Per germline, CDR1 MNHNY and CDR2 SVGAGI (reference sequence). The CDR3 has 14 amino acids. Written as DNA, the CDR3 is TGTGCCAGTTCCGGGACGGATTATAATTCACCCCTCCACTTT. It specifies CASSGTDYNSPLHF.

V and J are TRBV12-3 or TRBV12-4 and TRBJ2-5; 7 nucleotides agree with TRBD1. The CDR3 totals 16 residues. J was trimmed by 5 bases and V by 1 base; bases with no gene match: 10. CDR3 bases: TGTGCCAGCAGTTTAGTCCGGACAGGCCCGGAGGAGACCCAGTACTTC. Translated, it gives CASSLVRTGPEETQYF.

This clonotype has a handful of counts. The chain couples TRBV6-5 to TRBJ2-1, with 9 bases fitting TRBD2. This CDR3 is built from 15 residues. Losses at the gene ends were 0 bases for V and 6 bases for J; bases not matched to a gene: 3. Per the germline V gene, CDR1 is MNHEY and CDR2 is SVGAGI. CDR3 protein: CASSYSSSGVNEQFF. Here the CDR3 DNA reads TGTGCCAGCAGTTACTCTTCTAGCGGGGTCAATGAGCAGTTCTTC.

The rearrangement uses TRBV29-1 and TRBJ2-7; no firm D call. Trimming removed 6 bases from V and 1 base from J, with 13 bases in between. CDR3 length equals 13 residues. In germline, CDR1 is SQVTM, CDR2 ANQGSEA. CDR3: CSVLPDRSYEQYF. The DNA of the CDR3 is TGCAGCGTATTACCCGATAGATCCTACGAGCAGTACTTC.

The genes are TRBV5-6 and TRBJ2-5; TRBD2 might be the D (5 bases). Trimming stripped 0 bases from V and 2 bases from J, with 17 bases between. This CDR3 contains 17 residues. Germline V gene sequence: CDR1 SGHDT, CDR2 YYEEEE. CDR3 in DNA: TGTGCCAGCAGCTTGGTGTCGGGGAGCCTAACACAAGAGACCCAGTACTTC. It yields the protein CASSLVSGSLTQETQYF.

Remarks on this clonotype: An end of the junction differs from the germline gene, which may be a read error. This sequence joins TRBV27 and TRBJ2-7; 10 bases align to TRBD1. Germline V gene data show CDR1 as MNHEY and CDR2 as SMNVEV (reference sequence). The CDR3 covers 16 residues. The CDR3: CASRAGTGALTYEQYF. DNA of the CDR3: TGCGCCAGCAGGGCCGGGACAGGGGCCCTTACCTACGAGCAGTACTTC.

This clonotype was observed a handful of times. This chain uses TRBV21-1 with TRBJ2-7; TRBD1 is the table's D call and was not checked against the DNA. TRBV21-1 is a recognized pseudogene. This CDR3 is 13 amino acids long. In DNA, the CDR3 is TGTGCTGGGACAGGGTGGCCCTCCTACGAGCAGTACTTC. Protein product: CAGTGWPSYEQYF.

J is TRBJ2-5 and V is TRBV29-1; 11 nucleotides line up with TRBD2. The CDR3 sequence is 14 residues long. V was pared by 7 bases and J by 5 bases, with 9 bases of the junction left unmatched. Per germline, CDR1 SQVTM and CDR2 ANQGSEA. Here the CDR3 DNA reads TGCAGCGCCCCTCAGACTAGCGGGGTGGAGACCCAGTACTTC. As protein: CSAPQTSGVETQYF.

In this sample, this clonotype turned up a few times. The chain joins TRBV7-2 to TRBJ2-3; D is unresolved. Trimming took off 1 base at V and 4 bases at J, with 12 bases between the two ends. The CDR3 has 15 amino acids. Germline V gene data show CDR1 as SGHTA and CDR2 as FQGNSA. The CDR3 region is CASSLGGDSPDTQYF. The CDR3 DNA follows: TGTGCCAGCAGCTTAGGCGGTGATTCCCCAGATACGCAGTATTTT.

The J gene is TRBJ2-3, the V gene TRBV20-1; 11 bases match TRBD2. Germline V gene sequence: CDR1 DFQATT, CDR2 SNEGSKA (reference sequence). V was clipped by 4 bases and J by 10 bases; unmatched bases: 28. The CDR3 consists of 20 residues. The CDR3, as DNA: TGCAGTGCTATTACCTCCTCGGGTACTAGCGGGGGAACCCCCCTGCCGCCGCAGTATTTT. As protein: CSAITSSGTSGGTPLPPQYF.

The chain joins TRBV5-1 to TRBJ2-2; TRBD2 matches at 8 bases. Trimming took 4 bases from V and 3 from J; bases not matched to a gene: 8. Germline loops: CDR1 SGHRS, CDR2 YFSETQ. The CDR3 totals 16 residues. In DNA form, the CDR3 reads TGCGCCAGCAGCCCCAGCGGGGGCAGGGACACCGGGGAGCTGTTTTTT. Translated: CASSPSGGRDTGELFF.

The chain links TRBV20-1 to TRBJ2-7; possibly TRBD2 for D (6 bases). V was pared by 3 bases and J by 2 bases, with 20 bases between. The CDR3 length is 16 residues. Germline V lookup: CDR1 DFQATT, CDR2 SNEGSKA (reference sequence). CDR3 residues: CSASPTATEGPYEQYF. CDR3 coding DNA: TGCAGTGCTAGCCCCACGGCCACGGAGGGCCCCTACGAGCAGTACTTC.